This TCR beta chain was found in a study of cytomegalovirus exposure and HLA in healthy donors. Regarding the study as a whole: The authors excluded some V segments, including TRBV6-2 and TRBV6-3, as indistinguishable. An observed cluster of highly shared sequence variants was recorded as a likely sequencing artifact. For cytomegalovirus status, the classifier reportedly gave diagnoses with high specificity and sensitivity. DRB1 showed the most TCR associations and HLA-C the fewest in a later analysis, as rates varied by HLA locus.

As concerns this clone: What it binds is not known.

With 60 Vbeta and 13 Jbeta primers, the PCR was carried out. The repertoire was sequenced with immunoSEQ multiplex PCR; TCRdb's copy has only in-frame clones and lacks some. This table has roughly 190,000 clones, about four fifths appearing once. Germline V gene lookup returns CDR1 MNHEY and CDR2 SMNVEV (reference sequence). Trimming took off 8 bases at V and 4 bases at J, with 12 bases between the two ends. The CDR3 runs to 14 residues. The sequenced sample consisted of PBMCs. This TCR was recovered from a girl aged 10-17 years in good health and CMV-seropositive. The chain recombines TRBV27 with TRBJ1-6, with D perhaps TRBD1 (6 bases). In nucleotides, the CDR3 is TGTGCCAGCGGGCCGGGACAATATAATTCACCCCTCCACTTT. Protein: CASGPGQYNSPLHF.